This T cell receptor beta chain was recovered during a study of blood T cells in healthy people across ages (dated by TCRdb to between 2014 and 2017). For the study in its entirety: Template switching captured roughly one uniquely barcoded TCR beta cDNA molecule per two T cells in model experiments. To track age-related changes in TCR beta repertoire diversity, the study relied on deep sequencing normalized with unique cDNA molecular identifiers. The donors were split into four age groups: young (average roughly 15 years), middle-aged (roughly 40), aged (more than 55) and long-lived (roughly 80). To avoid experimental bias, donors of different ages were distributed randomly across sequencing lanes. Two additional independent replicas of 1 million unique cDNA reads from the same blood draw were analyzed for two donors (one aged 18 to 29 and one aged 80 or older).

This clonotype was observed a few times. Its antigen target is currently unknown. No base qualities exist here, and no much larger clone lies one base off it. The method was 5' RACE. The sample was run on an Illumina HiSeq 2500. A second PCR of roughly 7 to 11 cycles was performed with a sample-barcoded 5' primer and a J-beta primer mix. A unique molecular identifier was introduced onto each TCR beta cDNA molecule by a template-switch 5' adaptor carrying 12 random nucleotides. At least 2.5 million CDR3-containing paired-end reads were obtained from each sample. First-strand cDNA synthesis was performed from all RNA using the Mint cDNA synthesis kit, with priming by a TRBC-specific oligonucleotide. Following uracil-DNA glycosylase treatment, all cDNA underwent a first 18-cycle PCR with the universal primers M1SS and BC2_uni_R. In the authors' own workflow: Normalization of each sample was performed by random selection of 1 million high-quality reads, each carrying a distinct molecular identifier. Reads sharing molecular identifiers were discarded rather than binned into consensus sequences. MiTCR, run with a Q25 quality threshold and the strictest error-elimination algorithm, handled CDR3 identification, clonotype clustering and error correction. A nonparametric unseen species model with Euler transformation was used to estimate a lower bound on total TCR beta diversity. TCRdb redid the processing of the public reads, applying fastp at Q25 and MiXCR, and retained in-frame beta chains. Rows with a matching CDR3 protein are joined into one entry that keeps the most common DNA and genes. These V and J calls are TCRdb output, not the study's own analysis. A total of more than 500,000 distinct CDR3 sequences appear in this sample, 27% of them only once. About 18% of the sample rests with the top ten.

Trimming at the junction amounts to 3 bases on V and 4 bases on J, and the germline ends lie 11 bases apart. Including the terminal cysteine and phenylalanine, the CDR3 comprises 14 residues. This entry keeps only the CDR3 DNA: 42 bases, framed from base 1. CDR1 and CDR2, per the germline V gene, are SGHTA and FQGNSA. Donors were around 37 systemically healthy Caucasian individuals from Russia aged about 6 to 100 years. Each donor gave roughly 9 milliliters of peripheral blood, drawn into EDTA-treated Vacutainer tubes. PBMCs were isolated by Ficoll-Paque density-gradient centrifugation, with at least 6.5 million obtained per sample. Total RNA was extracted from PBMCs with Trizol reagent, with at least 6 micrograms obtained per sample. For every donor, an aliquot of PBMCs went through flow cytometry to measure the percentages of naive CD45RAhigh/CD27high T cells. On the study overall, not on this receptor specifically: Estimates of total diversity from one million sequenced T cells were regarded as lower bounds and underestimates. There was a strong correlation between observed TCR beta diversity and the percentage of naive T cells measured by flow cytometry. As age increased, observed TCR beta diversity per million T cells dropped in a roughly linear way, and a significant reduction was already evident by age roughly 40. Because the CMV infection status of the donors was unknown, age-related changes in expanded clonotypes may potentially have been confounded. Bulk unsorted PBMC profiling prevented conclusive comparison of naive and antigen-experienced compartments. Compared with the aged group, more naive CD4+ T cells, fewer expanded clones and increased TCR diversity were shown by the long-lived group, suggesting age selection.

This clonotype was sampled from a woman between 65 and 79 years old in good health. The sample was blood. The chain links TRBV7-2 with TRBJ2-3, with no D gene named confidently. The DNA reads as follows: TGTGCCAGCAGCTTCTACGCAGGCGCAGATACGCAGTATTTT. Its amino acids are CASSFYAGADTQYF.